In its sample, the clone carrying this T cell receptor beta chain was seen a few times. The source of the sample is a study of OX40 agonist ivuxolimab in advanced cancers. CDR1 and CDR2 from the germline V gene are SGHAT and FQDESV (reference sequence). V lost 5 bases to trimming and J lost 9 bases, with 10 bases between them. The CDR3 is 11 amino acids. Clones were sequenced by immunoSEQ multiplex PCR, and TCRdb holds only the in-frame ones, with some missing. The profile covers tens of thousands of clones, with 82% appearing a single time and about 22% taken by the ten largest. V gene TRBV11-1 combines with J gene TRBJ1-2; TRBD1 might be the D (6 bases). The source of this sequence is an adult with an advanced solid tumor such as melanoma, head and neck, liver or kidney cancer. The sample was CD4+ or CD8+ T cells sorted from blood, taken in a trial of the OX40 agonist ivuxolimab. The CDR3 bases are TGTGCCAGCAGCCCCGGGACAAGCTACACCTTC. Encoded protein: CASSPGTSYTF. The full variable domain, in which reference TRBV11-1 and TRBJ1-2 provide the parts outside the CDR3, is EAEVAQSPRYKITEKSQAVAFWCDPISGHATLYWYRQILGQGPELLVQFQDESVVDDSQLPKDRFSAERLKGVDSTLKIQPAELGDSAMYLCASSPGTSYTFGSGTRLTVV.